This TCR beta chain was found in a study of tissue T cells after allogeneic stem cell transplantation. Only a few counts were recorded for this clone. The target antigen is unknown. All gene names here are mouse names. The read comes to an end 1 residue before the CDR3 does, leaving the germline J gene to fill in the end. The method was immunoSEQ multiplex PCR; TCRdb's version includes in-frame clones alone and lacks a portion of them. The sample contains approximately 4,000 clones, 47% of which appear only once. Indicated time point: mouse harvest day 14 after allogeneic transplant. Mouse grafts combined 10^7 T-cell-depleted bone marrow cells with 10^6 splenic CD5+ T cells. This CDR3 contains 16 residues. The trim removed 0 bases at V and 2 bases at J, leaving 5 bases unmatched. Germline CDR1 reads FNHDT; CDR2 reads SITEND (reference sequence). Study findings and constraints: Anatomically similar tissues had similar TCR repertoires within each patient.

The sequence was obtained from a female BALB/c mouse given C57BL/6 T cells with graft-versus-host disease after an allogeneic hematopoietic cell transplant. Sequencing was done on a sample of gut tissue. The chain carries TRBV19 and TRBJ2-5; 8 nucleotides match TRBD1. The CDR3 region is CASSIGTGSAQDTQYF. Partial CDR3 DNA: TGTGCCAGCAGTATAGGGACAGGGAGCGCCCAAGACACCCAGTAC.